The clone carrying this T cell receptor (beta chain) was found once. The data originate from a study of T cell changes during pregnancy in multiple sclerosis. The CDR3 sequence is 15 residues long. Germline loops: CDR1 MNHEY, CDR2 SVGAGI. J gave up 3 bases and V 3 bases, and 3 bases lay outside the gene matches. Some clones are missing from TCRdb's copy, which holds only in-frame ones; the method was immunoSEQ multiplex PCR. The sample includes some 52,000 clones, almost 95% of them seen just once. The specimen was CD4+ T cells from peripheral blood mononuclear cells, collected in the third trimester of pregnancy. This receptor was taken from a female donor with multiple sclerosis, enrolled in a pregnancy study. The chain carries TRBV6-5 and TRBJ2-3, with TRBD1 matching over 10 bases. The CDR3 DNA is TGTGCCAGCAGTTATAAGGGACAGGGGACAGATACGCAGTATTTT. This sequence encodes CASSYKGQGTDTQYF.